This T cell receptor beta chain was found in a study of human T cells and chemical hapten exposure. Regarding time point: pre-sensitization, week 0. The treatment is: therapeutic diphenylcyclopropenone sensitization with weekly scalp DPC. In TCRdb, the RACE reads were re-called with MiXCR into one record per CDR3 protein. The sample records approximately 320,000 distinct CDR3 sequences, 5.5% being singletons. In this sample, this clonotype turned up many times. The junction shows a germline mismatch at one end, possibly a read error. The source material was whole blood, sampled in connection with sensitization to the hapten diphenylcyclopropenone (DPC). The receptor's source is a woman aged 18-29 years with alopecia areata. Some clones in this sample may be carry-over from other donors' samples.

The CDR3 DNA is TGCGCCAGCAGCTTGGGTCAGGATGGCTACACCTTC. This gives the protein CASSLGQDGYTF. This chain connects TRBV18 to TRBJ1-2; D uncertain. The CDR3 has 12 amino acids. Germline CDR1 and CDR2: KGHSH and LQKENI.